Shown below are 25 T cell receptor beta chains from a single sample sequenced in a study of blood T cells in healthy people across ages. A J-beta primer mix and a sample-barcoded 5' primer were used in a second PCR of about 7 to 12 cycles. TCRdb reanalysed the 5' RACE reads using MiXCR and keeps one entry per CDR3 protein. The data show fewer than 2,000,000 distinct CDR3 sequences, with 39% seen just once and 23% held by the top ten. The sequenced sample was blood. These receptors were taken from a human donor in good health.

This sequence joins TRBV12-3 or TRBV12-4 and TRBJ1-1, with 10 bases identical to TRBD1. V trimming: 4 bases; J trimming: 8 bases; junction bases outside the gene matches: 19. CDR3 length equals 18 residues. The DNA for the CDR3 is TGTGCCAGCAGTTGGGATGAGGGACAGGGGTTTCTGGGTCCGGAAGCTTTCTTT. Amino acids: CASSWDEGQGFLGPEAFF.

This clonotype was seen only a few times. V usage is TRBV12-3 or TRBV12-4 and J usage is TRBJ2-3; D is uncertain. The V end was cut by 5 bases, the J end by 1 base, with 10 bases between. This CDR3 region has 14 residues. CDR3 DNA: TGTGCCAGCAGTCCCCAGCAAGGCACAGATACGCAGTATTTT. Translated, it gives CASSPQQGTDTQYF.

This clonotype was observed a few times. The rearrangement joins TRBV6-5 to TRBJ2-3, with 11 bases lining up with TRBD2. The CDR3 runs to 17 residues. V trimming: 0 bases; J trimming: 0 bases; junction bases outside the gene matches: 2. CDR1 and CDR2 from the germline V gene are MNHEY and SVGAGI. The CDR3 protein is CASSYSTSGVSTDTQYF. The CDR3 DNA is TGTGCCAGCAGTTACTCGACTAGCGGGGTTAGCACAGATACGCAGTATTTT.

This rearrangement joins TRBV29-1 to TRBJ2-6; D gene uncertain. The germline V gene has CDR1 SQVTM and CDR2 ANQGSEA. The CDR3 sequence is 14 residues long. Deletions cut 1 base from V and 2 bases from J, with 6 bases between. CDR3 amino acids: CSVEGVPGANVLTF. The CDR3 nucleotides read TGCAGCGTTGAAGGGGTCCCTGGGGCCAACGTCCTGACTTTC.

As to this clonotype: The junction departs from the called germline gene at one end, perhaps through a read error. The chain recombines TRBV5-6 with TRBJ1-2; perhaps TRBD1 as D (6 bases). The CDR3 sequence is 15 residues long. From germline, CDR1 is SGHDT and CDR2 YYEEEE. The CDR3 coding sequence is TGTGCCAGCAGCTTCTACGGGGGCGCTAAGTATGGCTACACCTTC. As protein: CASSFYGGAKYGYTF.

V gene TRBV7-9 combines with J gene TRBJ1-4; D not resolved. Germline V gene lookup returns CDR1 SEHNR and CDR2 FQNEAQ (reference sequence). The CDR3 is made up of 15 amino acids. Deletions cut 4 bases from V and 4 bases from J, with 13 bases between. DNA for the CDR3: TGTGCCAGCAGCTCGGGCAGGATGGGTAATGAAAAACTGTTTTTT. Amino acids: CASSSGRMGNEKLFF. The variable domain in full, completed from reference TRBV7-9 and TRBJ1-4, reads DTGVSQNPRHKITKRGQNVTFRCDPISEHNRLYWYRQTLGQGPEFLTYFQNEAQLEKSRLLSDRFSAERPKGSFSTLEIQRTEQGDSAMYLCASSSGRMGNEKLFFGSGTQLSVL.

This chain connects TRBV5-5 to TRBJ2-7; D unresolved. From germline, CDR1 is SGHKS and CDR2 YYEKEE (reference sequence). The V and J ends lost 5 bases and 0 bases respectively, with 18 bases between them. The CDR3 consists of 16 residues. CDR3 nucleotides: TGTGCCAGCAGGAAGTCCGTTACTGACCTCTCCTACGAGCAGTACTTC. Its translation is CASRKSVTDLSYEQYF.

There are a few counts of this clonotype. This rearrangement joins TRBV5-1 to TRBJ2-1; D is unresolved. Germline CDR1 is SGHRS and CDR2 is YFSETQ. This CDR3 contains 12 residues. V lost 1 base to trimming and J lost 8 bases, with 7 bases between them. Here the CDR3 DNA reads TGCGCCAGCAGCTTGAAGTCGTATGAGCAGTTCTTC. It encodes CASSLKSYEQFF.

The chain joins TRBV4-1 to TRBJ2-1; D may be TRBD1 (5 bases). The CDR3 runs to 15 residues. With 0 bases removed from V and 5 bases from J, the gap between germline ends came to 11 bases. In germline, CDR1 is MGHRA, CDR2 YSYEKL. DNA of the CDR3: TGCGCCAGCAGCCAAGAAGGGGCCGCTAACAATGAGCAGTTCTTC. Its translation is CASSQEGAANNEQFF.

This clonotype has at least ten counts. The rearrangement uses TRBV20-1 and TRBJ1-2; no clear D. The germline V gene has CDR1 DFQATT and CDR2 SNEGSKA (reference sequence). The CDR3 covers 13 residues. The V end lost 3 bases, the J end lost 4 bases, and 12 bases lay between the germline ends. CDR3 nucleotides: TGCAGTGCTAGTGTTCGAGCCAGCTATGGCTACACCTTC. It yields the protein CSASVRASYGYTF.

This chain joins TRBV19 and TRBJ1-2; possible D gene TRBD1, 6 bases. Deletions cut 8 bases from V and 2 bases from J, with 18 bases between. The CDR3 runs 15 residues. Germline loops: CDR1 LNHDA, CDR2 SQIVND (reference sequence). The DNA for the CDR3 is TGTGCCAGTCACACAACACAGGGAAAAAACTATGGCTACACCTTC. Translation: CASHTTQGKNYGYTF.

V gene TRBV7-2 combines with J gene TRBJ2-5; D not certain. The CDR3 loop spans 14 amino acids. Germline CDR1 SGHTA, CDR2 FQGNSA. With 5 bases removed from V and 1 base from J, the gap between germline ends came to 11 bases. CDR3 loop: CASSQRLTQETQYF. Written as DNA, the CDR3 is TGTGCCAGCAGCCAAAGATTAACCCAAGAGACCCAGTACTTC.

This clonotype showed up many times. The rearrangement uses TRBV4-1 and TRBJ2-6; D is possibly TRBD1 (5 bases). From germline, CDR1 is MGHRA and CDR2 YSYEKL. Trimming took off 2 bases at V and 0 bases at J, with 17 bases between the two ends. The CDR3 sequence is 19 residues long. The CDR3 nucleotides are TGCGCCAGCAGCCAACTGGGGCAGGAGAAAAGCTCTGGGGCCAACGTCCTGACTTTC. Translated: CASSQLGQEKSSGANVLTF.

The V gene is TRBV4-1, the J gene TRBJ1-6; perhaps TRBD1 as D (6 bases). This CDR3 has 16 amino acids. Deletions cut 0 bases from V and 7 bases from J, with 13 bases between. The germline V gene has CDR1 MGHRA and CDR2 YSYEKL. The CDR3 bases are TGCGCCAGCAGCCAAGAACAGGGATCGAGGAATTCACCCCTCCACTTT. Its protein is CASSQEQGSRNSPLHF.

The V and J genes are TRBV5-6 and TRBJ2-7; 9 nucleotides match TRBD1. This CDR3 region has 15 residues. The V gene end was trimmed by 4 bases and the J gene end by 0 bases; junction bases not matched to a gene: 5. The germline CDR1 and CDR2 sequences are SGHDT and YYEEEE. The chain's CDR3 is CASSHTGGASYEQYF. CDR3 nucleotide sequence: TGTGCCAGCAGCCATACAGGGGGCGCCTCCTACGAGCAGTACTTC.

This clonotype was observed a few times. The chain combines TRBV29-1 with TRBJ2-5; 9 nucleotides match TRBD2. CDR3 length: 14 residues. Germline V gene data show CDR1 as SQVTM and CDR2 as ANQGSEA. V lost 4 bases and J lost 4; bases outside the gene matches: 7. The CDR3 DNA sequence: TGCAGCGTTGGAGGACTAGCGTTCTCAGAGACCCAGTACTTC. Translated: CSVGGLAFSETQYF.

The chain recombines TRBV9 with TRBJ2-5; 14 positions agree with TRBD2. Germline V lookup: CDR1 SGDLS, CDR2 YYNGEE. CDR3 length: 19 residues. J lost 5 bases, V lost 4 bases, and 16 bases had no gene match. Here the CDR3 DNA reads TGTGCCAGCAGCCCCCTCAGGACTAGCGGGGGGTACTTCGCGGAGACCCAGTACTTC. This encodes CASSPLRTSGGYFAETQYF.

This clonotype was picked up a small number of times. The germline gene is not matched at one end of the junction; a read error may be the cause. CDR3 nucleotide sequence: TGTGCCAGCAACTTAATGGGCACAGGGGGAGACTACGAGCAGTACTTC. This gives the protein CASNLMGTGGDYEQYF. The rearrangement uses TRBV7-2 and TRBJ2-7; 8 nucleotides align to TRBD1. The CDR3 covers 16 residues. Per germline, CDR1 SGHTA and CDR2 FQGNSA.

The genes are TRBV18 and TRBJ2-3; D unresolved. From germline, CDR1 is KGHSH and CDR2 LQKENI. The CDR3 loop spans 14 amino acids. Trimming left V 5 bases short and J 5 bases short, with 14 bases between. CDR3 in DNA: TGTGCCAGCTCATCTCGGGCCGCCAGAGATACGCAGTATTTT. It codes for CASSSRAARDTQYF.

This clonotype showed up many times. J is TRBJ1-2 and V is TRBV10-3, with 7 bases matching TRBD1. Germline CDR1 is ENHRY and CDR2 is SYGVKD. The CDR3 spans 16 residues. The junction had 8 bases not matched to a gene; V was cut back by 3 bases and J by 1 base. As DNA, the CDR3 is TGTGCCATCAGTGACTTAGGACAGGACCTTAACTATGGCTACACCTTC. Amino acids: CAISDLGQDLNYGYTF.

V usage is TRBV4-3 and J usage is TRBJ2-7, with 8 bases lining up with TRBD2. The CDR3 consists of 16 residues. Trimming removed 1 base from V and 12 bases from J; junction bases left unmatched: 17. The germline CDR1 and CDR2 sequences are LGHNA and YSLEER. CDR3 in DNA: TGCGCCAGCAGCCAAGTTAATTCTTTGGCGGGGGGTCCAATGTACTTC. Translation: CASSQVNSLAGGPMYF.

On this clonotype: A read error may produce the germline difference seen at one junction end. The rearrangement uses TRBV9 and TRBJ2-5; a weak D match, TRBD1 (5 bases). CDR1 and CDR2 (germline): SGDLS, YYNGEE. The CDR3 extends over 15 amino acids. The CDR3 is CAGSPGGRVEETQYF. CDR3 coding DNA: TGTGCCGGCAGCCCCGGCGGCAGGGTAGAGGAGACCCAGTACTTC.

The V and J genes are TRBV11-3 and TRBJ2-3, with D tentatively TRBD2 (5 bases). CDR3 length equals 12 residues. V lost 2 bases, J lost 8 bases, and 8 bases lay in between. Germline V gene lookup returns CDR1 SGHNT and CDR2 YENEEA. CDR3 residues: CASSLRGATQYF. The CDR3, as DNA: TGTGCCAGCAGCTTACGGGGTGCTACGCAGTATTTT.

The rearrangement uses TRBV13 and TRBJ1-1; no reliable D call. The CDR3 is made up of 15 amino acids. V dropped 5 bases and J dropped 0 bases, with 13 bases sitting between them. Germline V lookup: CDR1 PRHDT, CDR2 FYEKMQ (reference sequence). The CDR3 bases are TGTGCCAGCAGCCCGTGGGAAGTAATGAACACTGAAGCTTTCTTT. Encoded protein: CASSPWEVMNTEAFF.

J is TRBJ2-5 and V is TRBV7-6; possibly TRBD1 for D (5 bases). The CDR3 extends over 13 amino acids. V was pared by 4 bases and J by 5 bases, with 11 bases between. Germline V gene sequence: CDR1 SGHVS, CDR2 FNYEAQ. CDR3 amino acids: CASSWGPRETQYF. The CDR3 DNA reads as TGTGCCAGCAGCTGGGGCCCTAGGGAGACCCAGTACTTC.